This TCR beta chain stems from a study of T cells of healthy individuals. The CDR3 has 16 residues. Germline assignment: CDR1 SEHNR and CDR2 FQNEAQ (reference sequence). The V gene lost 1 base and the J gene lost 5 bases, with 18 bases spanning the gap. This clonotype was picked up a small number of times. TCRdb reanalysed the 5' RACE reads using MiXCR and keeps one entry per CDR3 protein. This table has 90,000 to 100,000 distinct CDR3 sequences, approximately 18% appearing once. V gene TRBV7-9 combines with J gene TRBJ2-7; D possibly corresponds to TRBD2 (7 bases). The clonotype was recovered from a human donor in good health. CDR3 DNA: TGTGCCAGCAGCTTAGATACATTTCGGGGGGCTGACGAGCAGTACTTC. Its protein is CASSLDTFRGADEQYF. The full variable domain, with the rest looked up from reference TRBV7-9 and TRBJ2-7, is DTGVSQNPRHKITKRGQNVTFRCDPISEHNRLYWYRQTLGQGPEFLTYFQNEAQLEKSRLLSDRFSAERPKGSFSTLEIQRTEQGDSAMYLCASSLDTFRGADEQYFGPGTRLTVT.